A single sample gave rise to the 31 T cell receptor beta chains below, sequenced in a study of cytomegalovirus exposure and HLA in healthy donors. Amplification used 60 Vbeta primers and 13 Jbeta primers. Only in-frame clones appear in the TCRdb table, and some are missing; sequencing was by immunoSEQ multiplex PCR. The sample holds 170,000 or so clones, roughly 73% seen once. The sample taken for sequencing was PBMCs. The receptors here all came from a woman in her 30s in good health and CMV-seronegative.

For the CDR3, the DNA is TGTGCCAGCTCACCTTGGAAGCGGGGGTCGAATTCACCCCTCCACTTT. Amino acid sequence: CASSPWKRGSNSPLHF. This rearrangement joins TRBV18 to TRBJ1-6; D may be TRBD1 (5 bases). The CDR3 contains 16 residues. Germline CDR1 and CDR2: KGHSH and LQKENI. The V end was cut by 3 bases, the J end by 7 bases, with 16 bases between. Using reference TRBV18 and TRBJ1-6 for the parts outside the CDR3, the full variable domain is NAGVMQNPRHLVRRRGQEARLRCSPMKGHSHVYWYRQLPEEGLKFMVYLQKENIIDESGMPKERFSAEFPKEGPSILRIQQVVRGDSAAYFCASSPWKRGSNSPLHFGNGTRLTVT.

The chain links TRBV15 to TRBJ1-4; D is unresolved. V was cut by 5 bases and J by 3 bases, with 19 bases left in between. The CDR3 consists of 17 residues. The germline CDR1 and CDR2 sequences are LNHNV and YYDKDF (reference sequence). The CDR3 DNA sequence: TGTGCCACCAGCCTAGCAAGCCTCATTGGGTCTAATGAAAAACTGTTTTTT. Encoded protein: CATSLASLIGSNEKLFF.

This chain uses TRBV6-6 with TRBJ1-3; D call uncertain. From germline, CDR1 is MNHNY and CDR2 SVGAGI (reference sequence). V lost 7 bases to trimming and J lost 2 bases, with 12 bases between them. This CDR3 has 14 residues. CDR3 residues: CASIPGGAGNTIYF. The CDR3 nucleotides read TGTGCCAGCATTCCGGGAGGAGCTGGAAACACCATATATTTT.

V and J are TRBV5-1 and TRBJ2-7; the D gene is possibly TRBD1 (6 bases). CDR1 and CDR2 (germline): SGHRS, YFSETQ. Trimming cost V 1 base and J 6 bases, with 14 bases left between them. The CDR3 spans 14 residues. In nucleotides, the CDR3 is TGCGCCAGCAGCTTGTACCCCCAGGGGAGCGAGCAGTACTTC. It codes for CASSLYPQGSEQYF.

The rearrangement links TRBV7-8 to TRBJ2-3; D is undetermined. Trimming shortened V by 5 bases and J by 4 bases, and 7 bases separated the two germline ends. Germline V gene data show CDR1 as SGHVS and CDR2 as FQNEAQ. The CDR3 runs to 12 residues. This chain's CDR3 is CASSPSADTQYF. The CDR3, as DNA: TGTGCCAGCAGCCCCAGCGCAGATACGCAGTATTTT.

The J gene is TRBJ2-2, the V gene TRBV5-1; 8 bases fit TRBD1. CDR1 and CDR2 from the germline V gene are SGHRS and YFSETQ. The CDR3 covers 16 residues. V was clipped by 6 bases and J by 3 bases; unmatched bases: 10. The CDR3 reads CASMYRQGTDTGELFF. The CDR3 DNA follows: TGCGCCAGCATGTACCGACAGGGGACGGACACCGGGGAGCTGTTTTTT.

The V and J genes are TRBV11-2 and TRBJ1-2, with D hard to call. Trimming pared 4 bases from V and 3 bases from J, leaving 6 bases between. The CDR3 runs to 12 residues. Germline V gene sequence: CDR1 SGHAT, CDR2 FQNNGV. CDR3 sequence (DNA): TGTGCCAGCAGCTCTCTCGACTATGGCTACACCTTC. This gives the protein CASSSLDYGYTF.

In its sample, this clone was seen a few times. The junction departs from germline at one end; a sequencing error may be responsible. J is TRBJ1-1 and V is TRBV4-1; TRBD1 might be the D (5 bases). The CDR3 has 15 residues. Germline V lookup: CDR1 MGHRA, CDR2 YSYEKL. CDR3 nucleotides: TGCGCCAGCCGCCAAGGGACGGGGTCCAACACTGAAGCTTTCTTT. This codes for CASRQGTGSNTEAFF.

The chain carries TRBV27 and TRBJ1-5; TRBD1 matches 7 bases. Trimming took 6 bases from V and 2 from J; bases not matched to a gene: 4. The germline gives CDR1 MNHEY, CDR2 SMNVEV (reference sequence). The CDR3 length is 14 residues. CDR3 sequence reads: CASSNTGGNQPQHF. In DNA, the CDR3 is TGTGCCAGCAGCAACACAGGGGGCAATCAGCCCCAGCATTTT.

The V gene is TRBV6-6, the J gene TRBJ2-5; D is unclear. This CDR3 is built from 14 residues. Trimming cost V 0 bases and J 1 base, with 6 bases left between them. Germline V gives CDR1 MNHNY, CDR2 SVGAGI (reference sequence). The CDR3 loop is CASSYSIGQETQYF. The DNA of the CDR3 is TGTGCCAGCAGTTACTCGATCGGCCAAGAGACCCAGTACTTC.

The chain carries TRBV7-9 and TRBJ1-1, with 8 bases identical to TRBD1. This CDR3 contains 19 residues. With 6 bases clipped from V and 0 bases from J, the junction kept 18 bases outside the gene matches. Germline V gives CDR1 SEHNR, CDR2 FQNEAQ (reference sequence). CDR3 sequence (DNA): TGTGCCAGCAGTCATCACAAAACGTCGACAGGGGTCATGAACACTGAAGCTTTCTTT. Its protein product is CASSHHKTSTGVMNTEAFF.

The chain joins TRBV7-9 to TRBJ1-2; possibly TRBD1 for D (5 bases). Between the trimmed V and J ends, which lost 5 bases and 7 bases, there was a span of 11 bases. The CDR3 is 12 amino acids. From germline, CDR1 is SEHNR and CDR2 FQNEAQ (reference sequence). The CDR3: CASSLTTGGYTF. The CDR3 coding sequence is TGTGCCAGCAGCCTCACCACAGGTGGCTACACCTTC.

The rearrangement links TRBV11-2 to TRBJ2-6, with unresolved D. The CDR3 is made up of 14 amino acids. The germline V gene has CDR1 SGHAT and CDR2 FQNNGV. V shed 5 bases and J shed 2 bases, with 7 bases lying between them. CDR3 region: CASSAGAGANVLTF. CDR3 sequence (DNA): TGTGCCAGCAGCGCAGGTGCTGGGGCCAACGTCCTGACTTTC.

This clone has only a few counts. V is TRBV30 and J is TRBJ2-7, with 9 nucleotides matching TRBD1. This CDR3 region has 12 residues. Per the germline V gene, CDR1 is GTSNPN and CDR2 is SVGIG (reference sequence). The V and J ends lost 5 bases and 4 bases, in that order; junction bases with no gene match: 3. The CDR3 bases are TGTGCCTGGGCCGGGACAGGGTACGAGCAGTACTTC. Translation gives CAWAGTGYEQYF.

This rearrangement joins TRBV7-9 to TRBJ1-2, with TRBD1 matching over 10 bases. In germline, CDR1 is SEHNR, CDR2 FQNEAQ (reference sequence). The CDR3 has 13 amino acids. J was trimmed by 7 bases and V by 6 bases; bases with no gene match: 5. The CDR3 protein is CASRDRGSFGYTF. The CDR3 DNA sequence: TGTGCCAGCAGGGACAGGGGGTCATTTGGCTACACCTTC.

The rearrangement uses TRBV10-3 and TRBJ2-5; 7 nucleotides line up with TRBD1. The CDR3 is made up of 12 amino acids. CDR1 is ENHRY, CDR2 SYGVKD, per germline. With V trimmed by 10 bases and J by 2 bases, 4 bases remained unmatched. CDR3 in DNA: TGTGCCACCGGGGACAGACAAGAGACCCAGTACTTC. This codes for CATGDRQETQYF.

This rearrangement joins TRBV6-5 to TRBJ2-5, with D possibly TRBD2 on 6 matching bases. The V gene lost 6 bases and the J gene lost 3 bases, with 11 bases spanning the gap. This CDR3 has 13 residues. Germline V gives CDR1 MNHEY, CDR2 SVGAGI. This CDR3 reads CASSRTTKETQYF. As DNA, the CDR3 is TGTGCCAGCAGCCGGACTACCAAAGAGACCCAGTACTTC.

The chain uses TRBV5-1 and TRBJ1-1; no clear D. Deletions cut 0 bases from V and 0 bases from J, with 9 bases between. Looked up from germline, CDR1 is SGHRS and CDR2 is YFSETQ. This CDR3 spans 15 amino acids. The chain's CDR3 is CASSLDHTMNTEAFF. The CDR3 DNA follows: TGCGCCAGCAGCTTGGATCACACTATGAACACTGAAGCTTTCTTT.

The chain joins TRBV7-6 to TRBJ2-5; 12 nucleotides align to TRBD2. V gave up 1 base and J gave up 1 base; unmatched junction bases: 4. CDR1 is SGHVS and CDR2 is FNYEAQ in the germline V gene. The CDR3 loop spans 17 amino acids. In DNA, the CDR3 is TGTGCCAGCAGCTTAGGACTAGCGGGGGTCATCCAAGAGACCCAGTACTTC. It translates to CASSLGLAGVIQETQYF.

The rearrangement links TRBV30 to TRBJ2-7; 8 nucleotides align to TRBD1. CDR1 and CDR2 (germline): GTSNPN, SVGIG (reference sequence). There are 16 residues in the CDR3. The V and J ends lost 0 bases and 5 bases, in that order; junction bases with no gene match: 12. This CDR3 reads CAWSVLGQGALDEQYF. The CDR3 DNA sequence: TGTGCCTGGAGTGTACTCGGACAGGGCGCTCTGGACGAGCAGTACTTC.

V usage is TRBV10-1 and J usage is TRBJ2-1, with 8 bases fitting TRBD1. V lost 6 bases, J lost 8 bases, and 12 bases stayed unmatched. From germline, CDR1 is WNHNN and CDR2 SYGVQD (reference sequence). The CDR3 consists of 15 residues. The CDR3 nucleotides read TGCGCCAGCAGCGAGGACAGGGTCCCTGAAGATGAGCAGTTCTTC. Translated: CASSEDRVPEDEQFF.

The chain is built from TRBV5-1 and TRBJ2-7, with 9 positions matching TRBD1. CDR3 length: 14 amino acids. CDR1 is SGHRS and CDR2 is YFSETQ in the germline V gene. V lost 4 bases, J lost 1 base, and 3 bases stayed unmatched. CDR3 DNA: TGCGCCAGCAGCGAACAGGGGGCTTCCTACGAGCAGTACTTC. Protein product: CASSEQGASYEQYF.

The chain employs TRBV7-3 and TRBJ2-5; D is possibly TRBD2 (5 bases). Germline V gene data show CDR1 as SGHTA and CDR2 as FQGTGA. The V end lost 5 bases, the J end lost 5 bases, and 12 bases lay between the germline ends. The CDR3 sequence is 13 residues long. CDR3 nucleotide sequence: TGTGCCAGCAGCCGAGAGGGAATGGAGACCCAGTACTTC. Translation gives CASSREGMETQYF. Drawing the rest from reference TRBV7-3 and TRBJ2-5, the complete variable domain is GAGVSQTPSNKVTEKGKYVELRCDPISGHTALYWYRQSLGQGPEFLIYFQGTGAADDSGLPNDRFFAVRPEGSVSTLKIQRTERGDSAVYLCASSREGMETQYFGPGTRLLVL.

This clone was detected only once. The genes are TRBV4-1 and TRBJ2-2; 12 bases line up with TRBD2. Germline V gives CDR1 MGHRA, CDR2 YSYEKL. The CDR3 contains 17 residues. The V gene end was trimmed by 4 bases and the J gene end by 6 bases; junction bases not matched to a gene: 9. CDR3 residues: CASSPHASGGAAGELFF. For the CDR3, the DNA is TGCGCCAGCAGCCCCCACGCTAGCGGGGGGGCTGCCGGGGAGCTGTTTTTT.

This chain connects TRBV2 to TRBJ2-2, with 10 bases lining up with TRBD2. The junction had 13 bases not matched to a gene; V was cut back by 3 bases and J by 9 bases. The CDR3 totals 17 residues. Germline V gene data show CDR1 as SNHLY and CDR2 as FYNNEI. This CDR3 reads CASSDQGAGGYTRELFF. CDR3 sequence (DNA): TGTGCCAGCAGTGACCAGGGAGCGGGGGGGTATACGCGGGAGCTGTTTTTT.

This chain connects TRBV19 to TRBJ2-5, with D perhaps TRBD2 (6 bases). The tail of the sequence fits TRBJ2-7 better, so the J call may be wrong. The germline CDR1 and CDR2 sequences are LNHDA and SQIVND (reference sequence). The CDR3 is 13 residues long. CDR3 coding DNA: TGTGCCACCAGGGACTTAAGCTCCTACGAGCAGTACTTC. It codes for CATRDLSSYEQYF.

There are a few counts of this clone. The chain is built from TRBV5-1 and TRBJ2-7; D unclear. This CDR3 comprises 12 residues. Germline CDR1 and CDR2: SGHRS and YFSETQ. The V gene lost 2 bases and the J gene lost 3 bases, with 6 bases spanning the gap. In nucleotides, the CDR3 is TGCGCCAGCAGCTTAAACAACTACGAGCAGTACTTC. Its translation is CASSLNNYEQYF. The whole variable domain, remainder taken from reference TRBV5-1 and TRBJ2-7, is KAGVTQTPRYLIKTRGQQVTLSCSPISGHRSVSWYQQTPGQGLQFLFEYFSETQRNKGNFPGRFSGRQFSNSRSEMNVSTLELGDSALYLCASSLNNYEQYFGPGTRLTVT.

In its sample, this clone was seen a few times. V and J are TRBV5-4 and TRBJ2-3, with D uncertain. The V gene lost 0 bases and the J gene lost 6 bases, with 5 bases spanning the gap. This CDR3 region has 12 residues. Germline V lookup: CDR1 SGHNT, CDR2 YYREEE (reference sequence). The CDR3 DNA is TGTGCCAGCAGCTTGGCTAGGGATACGCAGTATTTT. Its translation: CASSLARDTQYF.

CDR3 protein: CASSFLGGTEKLFF. The CDR3, as DNA: TGCGCCAGCAGCTTTTTGGGGGGTACTGAAAAACTGTTTTTT. The gene calls are TRBV5-1 and TRBJ1-4; D perhaps matches TRBD1 (5 bases). The CDR3 is made up of 14 amino acids. Looked up from germline, CDR1 is SGHRS and CDR2 is YFSETQ. The V gene lost 2 bases and the J gene lost 7 bases, with 12 bases spanning the gap.

The V and J genes are TRBV2 and TRBJ1-6, with TRBD1 as a possible D gene (6 bases). CDR3 length: 16 amino acids. Per germline, CDR1 SNHLY and CDR2 FYNNEI. V shed 3 bases and J shed 7 bases, with 16 bases lying between them. This chain's CDR3 is CASSEQGRSENSPLHF. CDR3 nucleotides: TGTGCCAGCAGTGAGCAGGGGCGTTCAGAGAATTCACCCCTCCACTTT. The full variable domain, in which reference TRBV2 and TRBJ1-6 provide the parts outside the CDR3, is EPEVTQTPSHQVTQMGQEVILRCVPISNHLYFYWYRQILGQKVEFLVSFYNNEISEKSEIFDDQFSVERPDGSNFTLKIRSTKLEDSAMYFCASSEQGRSENSPLHFGNGTRLTVT.

V gene TRBV6-1 combines with J gene TRBJ1-5; weak D call: TRBD1 (5 bases). Looked up from germline, CDR1 is MNHNS and CDR2 is SASEGT. The CDR3 covers 13 residues. Trimming removed 6 bases at V and 5 bases at J, with 11 bases between. The CDR3 region is CASSQGPDQPQHF. CDR3 nucleotides: TGTGCCAGCAGCCAGGGTCCCGATCAGCCCCAGCATTTT.